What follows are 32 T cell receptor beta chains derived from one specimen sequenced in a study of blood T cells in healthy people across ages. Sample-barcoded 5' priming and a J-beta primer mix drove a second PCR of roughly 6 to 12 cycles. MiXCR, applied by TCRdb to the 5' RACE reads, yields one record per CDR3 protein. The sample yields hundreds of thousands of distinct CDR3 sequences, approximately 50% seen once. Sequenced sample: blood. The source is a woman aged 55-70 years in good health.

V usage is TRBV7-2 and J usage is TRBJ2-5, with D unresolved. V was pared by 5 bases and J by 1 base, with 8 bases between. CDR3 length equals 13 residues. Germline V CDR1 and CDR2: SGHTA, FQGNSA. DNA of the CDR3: TGTGCCAGCAGCAGACGGCCCCAAGAGACCCAGTACTTC. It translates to CASSRRPQETQYF.

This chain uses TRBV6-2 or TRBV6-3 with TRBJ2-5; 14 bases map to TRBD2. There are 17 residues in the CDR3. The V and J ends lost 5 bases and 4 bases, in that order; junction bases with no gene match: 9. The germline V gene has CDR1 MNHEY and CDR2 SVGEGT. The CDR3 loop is CASSSGGLAGVTETQYF. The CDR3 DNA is TGTGCCAGCAGTAGTGGGGGACTAGCGGGAGTCACAGAGACCCAGTACTTC.

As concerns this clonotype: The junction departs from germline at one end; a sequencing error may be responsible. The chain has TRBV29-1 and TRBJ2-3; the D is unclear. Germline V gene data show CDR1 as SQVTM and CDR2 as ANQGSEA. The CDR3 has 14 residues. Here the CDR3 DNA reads TGCAGCGTAGAAGGTGGTGATGGGACAGATACGCAGTATTTT. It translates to CSVEGGDGTDTQYF.

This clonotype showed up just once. The CDR3, as DNA: TGTGCCAGCAGTTTCAGACGTACAGGGCGGGATGGCTACACCTTC. Translated, it gives CASSFRRTGRDGYTF. The rearrangement joins TRBV27 to TRBJ1-2, with D possibly being TRBD1 (6 bases). The V end was cut by 3 bases, the J end by 6 bases, with 17 bases between. CDR1 MNHEY and CDR2 SMNVEV come from the germline V gene (reference sequence). The CDR3 covers 15 residues.

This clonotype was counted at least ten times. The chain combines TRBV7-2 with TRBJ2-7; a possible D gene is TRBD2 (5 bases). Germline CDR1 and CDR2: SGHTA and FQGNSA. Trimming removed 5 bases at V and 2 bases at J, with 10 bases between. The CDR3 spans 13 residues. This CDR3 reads CASSIGVTYEQYF. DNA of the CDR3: TGTGCCAGCAGCATCGGGGTTACCTACGAGCAGTACTTC.

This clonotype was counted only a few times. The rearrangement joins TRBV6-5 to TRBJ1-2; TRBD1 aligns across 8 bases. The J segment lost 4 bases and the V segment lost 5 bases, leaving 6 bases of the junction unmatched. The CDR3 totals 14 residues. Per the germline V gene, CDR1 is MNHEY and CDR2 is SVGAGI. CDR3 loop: CASSADRGGYGYTF. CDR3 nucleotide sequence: TGTGCCAGCAGTGCTGACAGGGGTGGCTATGGCTACACCTTC.

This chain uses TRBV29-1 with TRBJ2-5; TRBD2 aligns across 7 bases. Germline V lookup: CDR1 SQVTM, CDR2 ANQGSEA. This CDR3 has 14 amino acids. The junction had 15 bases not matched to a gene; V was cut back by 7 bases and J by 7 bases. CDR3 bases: TGCAGCGGGGTTGCTAGCGGAGGTGGGGGGACCCAGTACTTC. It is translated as CSGVASGGGGTQYF.

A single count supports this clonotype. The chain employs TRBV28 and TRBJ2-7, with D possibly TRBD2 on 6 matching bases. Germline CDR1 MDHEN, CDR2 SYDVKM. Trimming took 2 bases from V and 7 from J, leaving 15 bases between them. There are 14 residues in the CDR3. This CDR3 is CASSLTAGMREQYF. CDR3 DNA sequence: TGTGCCAGCAGTTTAACGGCGGGGATGAGGGAGCAGTACTTC.

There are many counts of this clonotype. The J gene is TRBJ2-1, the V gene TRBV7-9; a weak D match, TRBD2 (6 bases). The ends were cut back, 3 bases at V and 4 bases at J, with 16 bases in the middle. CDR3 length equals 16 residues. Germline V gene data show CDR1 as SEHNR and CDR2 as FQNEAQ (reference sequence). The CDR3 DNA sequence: TGTGCCAGCAGCTTCGACTCGGGCGGGGTTTACAATGAGCAGTTCTTC. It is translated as CASSFDSGGVYNEQFF.

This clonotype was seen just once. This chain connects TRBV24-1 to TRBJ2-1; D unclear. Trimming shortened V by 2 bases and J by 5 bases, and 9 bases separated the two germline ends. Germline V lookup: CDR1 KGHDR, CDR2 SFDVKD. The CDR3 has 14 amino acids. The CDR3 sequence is CATSDCLEHNEQFF. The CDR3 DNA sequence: TGTGCCACCAGTGATTGCCTAGAGCACAATGAGCAGTTCTTC.

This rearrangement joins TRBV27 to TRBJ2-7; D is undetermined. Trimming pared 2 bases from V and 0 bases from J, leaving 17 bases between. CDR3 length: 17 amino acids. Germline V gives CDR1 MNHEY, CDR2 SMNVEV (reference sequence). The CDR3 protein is CASSLVALPPSSYEQYF. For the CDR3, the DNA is TGTGCCAGCAGTTTAGTGGCTCTCCCCCCTAGCTCCTACGAGCAGTACTTC.

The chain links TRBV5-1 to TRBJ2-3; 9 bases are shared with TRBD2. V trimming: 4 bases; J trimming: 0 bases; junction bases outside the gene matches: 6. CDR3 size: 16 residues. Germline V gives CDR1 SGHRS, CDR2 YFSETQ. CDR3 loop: CASSPGLARSTDTQYF. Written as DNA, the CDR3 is TGCGCCAGCAGCCCCGGACTAGCGAGGAGCACAGATACGCAGTATTTT.

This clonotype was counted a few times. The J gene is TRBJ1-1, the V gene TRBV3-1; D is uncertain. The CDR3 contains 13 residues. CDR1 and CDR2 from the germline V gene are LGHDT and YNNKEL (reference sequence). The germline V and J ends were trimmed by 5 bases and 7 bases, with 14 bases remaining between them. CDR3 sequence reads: CASSALGIYEAFF. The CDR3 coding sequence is TGTGCCAGCAGCGCCCTAGGGATTTATGAAGCTTTCTTT.

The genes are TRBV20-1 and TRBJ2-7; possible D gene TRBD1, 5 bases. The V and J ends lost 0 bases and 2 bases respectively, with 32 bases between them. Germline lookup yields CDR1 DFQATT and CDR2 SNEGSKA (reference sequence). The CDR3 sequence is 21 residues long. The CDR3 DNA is TGCAGTGCTAGAGATGGGGCTAGTCATGGGGTAAAGGTCAAAACAGCCTACGAGCAGTACTTC. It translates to CSARDGASHGVKVKTAYEQYF.

CDR3 coding DNA: TGTGCCAGCAGCCCTAGCAGCGGCCACGAGCAGTACTTC. Translated: CASSPSSGHEQYF. The rearrangement uses TRBV9 and TRBJ2-7; D may be TRBD2 (5 bases). The germline V gene encodes CDR1 SGDLS and CDR2 YYNGEE. The CDR3 has 13 residues. Trimming took 4 bases from V and 5 from J, leaving 13 bases between them.

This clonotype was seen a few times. The CDR3 region is CSATWAQQGLDGIQYF. The CDR3 bases are TGCAGTGCTACTTGGGCCCAACAGGGGTTGGACGGCATTCAGTACTTC. The chain is built from TRBV20-1 and TRBJ2-4, with 7 bases that match TRBD1. CDR1 is DFQATT and CDR2 is SNEGSKA in the germline V gene (reference sequence). The CDR3 is 16 amino acids. V shed 4 bases, J shed 9 bases, and the junction held 18 bases outside the gene matches.

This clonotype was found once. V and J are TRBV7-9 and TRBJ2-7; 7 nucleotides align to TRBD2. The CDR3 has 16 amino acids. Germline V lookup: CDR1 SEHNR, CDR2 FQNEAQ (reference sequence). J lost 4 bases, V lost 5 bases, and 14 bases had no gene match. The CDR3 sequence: CASSGDLGLGGYEQYF. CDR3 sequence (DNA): TGTGCCAGCAGCGGCGACTTGGGTTTGGGGGGGTACGAGCAGTACTTC.

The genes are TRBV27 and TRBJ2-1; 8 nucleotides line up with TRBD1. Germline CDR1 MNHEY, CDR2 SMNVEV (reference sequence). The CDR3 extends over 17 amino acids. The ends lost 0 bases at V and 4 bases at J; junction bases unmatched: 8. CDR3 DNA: TGTGCCAGCAGTTTATCGCAGGGGGCTTTAGGGTACAATGAGCAGTTCTTC. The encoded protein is CASSLSQGALGYNEQFF.

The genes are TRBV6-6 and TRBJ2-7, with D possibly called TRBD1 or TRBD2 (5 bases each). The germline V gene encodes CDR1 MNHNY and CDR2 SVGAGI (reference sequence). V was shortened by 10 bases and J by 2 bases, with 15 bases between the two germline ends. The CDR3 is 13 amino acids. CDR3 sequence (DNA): TGTGCCACCGGGGCGTCAGGTCCCTACGAGCAGTACTTC. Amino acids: CATGASGPYEQYF.

Written as DNA, the CDR3 is TGTGCCAGCAGCCAAGTTAGGGAGCGGGGGCGCATTGACGAGCAGTACTTC. It translates to CASSQVRERGRIDEQYF. The gene calls are TRBV4-2 and TRBJ2-7, with TRBD2 matching 8 bases. The germline V gene has CDR1 LGHNA and CDR2 YNFKEQ. Trimming took 1 base from V and 5 from J; bases not matched to a gene: 13. The CDR3 is made up of 17 amino acids.

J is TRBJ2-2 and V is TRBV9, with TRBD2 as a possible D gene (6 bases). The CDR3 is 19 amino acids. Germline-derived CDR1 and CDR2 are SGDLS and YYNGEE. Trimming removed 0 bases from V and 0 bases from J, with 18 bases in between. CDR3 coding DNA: TGTGCCAGCAGCGTAGGTATTCTGAAGCGGGTCTCGAACACCGGGGAGCTGTTTTTT. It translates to CASSVGILKRVSNTGELFF.

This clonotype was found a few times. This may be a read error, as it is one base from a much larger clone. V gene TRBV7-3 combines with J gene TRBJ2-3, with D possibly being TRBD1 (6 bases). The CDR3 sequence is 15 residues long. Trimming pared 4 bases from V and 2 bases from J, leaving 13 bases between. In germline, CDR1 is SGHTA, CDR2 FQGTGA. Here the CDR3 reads CASSWSNRATDTQYF. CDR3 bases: TGTGCCAGCAGCTGGAGCAACAGGGCCACAGATACGCAGTATTTT. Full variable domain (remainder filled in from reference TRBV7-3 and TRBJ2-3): GAGVSQTPSNKVTEKGKYVELRCDPISGHTALYWYRQSLGQGPEFLIYFQGTGAADDSGLPNDRFFAVRPEGSVSTLKIQRTERGDSAVYLCASSWSNRATDTQYFGPGTRLTVL.

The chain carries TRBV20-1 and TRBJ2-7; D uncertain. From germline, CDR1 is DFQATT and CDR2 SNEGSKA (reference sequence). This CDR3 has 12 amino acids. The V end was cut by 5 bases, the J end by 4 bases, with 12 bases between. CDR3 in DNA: TGCAGTGCTCCGGACGAGTGGTACGAGCAGTACTTC. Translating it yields CSAPDEWYEQYF.

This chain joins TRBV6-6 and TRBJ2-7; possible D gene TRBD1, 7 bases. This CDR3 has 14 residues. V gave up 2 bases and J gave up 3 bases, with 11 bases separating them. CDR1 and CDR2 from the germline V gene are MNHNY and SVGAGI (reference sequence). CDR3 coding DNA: TGTGCCAGCAGTTACCCAGGGGGGAGCTACGAGCAGTACTTC. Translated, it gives CASSYPGGSYEQYF.

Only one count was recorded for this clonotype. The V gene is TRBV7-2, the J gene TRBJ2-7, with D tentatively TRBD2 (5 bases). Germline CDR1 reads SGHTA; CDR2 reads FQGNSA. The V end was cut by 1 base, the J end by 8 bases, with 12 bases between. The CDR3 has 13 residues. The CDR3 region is CASSLDGKYKQYF. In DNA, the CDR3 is TGTGCCAGCAGCTTAGACGGGAAATACAAGCAGTACTTC. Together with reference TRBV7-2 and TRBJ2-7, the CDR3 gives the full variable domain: GAGVSQSPSNKVTEKGKDVELRCDPISGHTALYWYRQSLGQGLEFLIYFQGNSAPDKSGLPSDRFSAERTGGSVSTLTIQRTQQEDSAVYLCASSLDGKYKQYFGPGTRLTVT.

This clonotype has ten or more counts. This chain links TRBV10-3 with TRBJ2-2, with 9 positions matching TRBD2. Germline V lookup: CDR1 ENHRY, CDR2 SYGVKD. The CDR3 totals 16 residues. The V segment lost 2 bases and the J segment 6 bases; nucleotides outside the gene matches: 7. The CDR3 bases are TGTGCCATCAGTGAGGTCCTAGCGGGAAGTTCCGGGGAGCTGTTTTTT. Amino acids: CAISEVLAGSSGELFF.

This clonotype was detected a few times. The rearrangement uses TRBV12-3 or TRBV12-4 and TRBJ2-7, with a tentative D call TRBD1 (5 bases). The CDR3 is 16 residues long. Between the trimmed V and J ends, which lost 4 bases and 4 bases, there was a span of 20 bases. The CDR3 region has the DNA TGTGCCAGCAGTTCTGGGGCCCTACCTAGGAGATACGAGCAGTACTTC. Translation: CASSSGALPRRYEQYF.

The CDR3 loop is CASSFEQAYGYTF. CDR3 nucleotides: TGTGCCAGCAGTTTCGAACAGGCCTATGGCTACACCTTC. This chain links TRBV6-1 with TRBJ1-2, with D possibly TRBD1 on 5 matching bases. Germline CDR1 and CDR2: MNHNS and SASEGT. Deletions cut 5 bases from V and 4 bases from J, with 11 bases between. This CDR3 is 13 amino acids long.

The CDR3 region is CASSPLPGSGDEQFF. DNA for the CDR3: TGCGCCAGCAGCCCCCTACCGGGTTCAGGGGATGAGCAGTTCTTC. The gene calls are TRBV5-1 and TRBJ2-1; perhaps TRBD1 as D (6 bases). Deletions cut 4 bases from V and 8 bases from J, with 19 bases between. The length of the CDR3 is 15 residues. The germline V gene encodes CDR1 SGHRS and CDR2 YFSETQ.

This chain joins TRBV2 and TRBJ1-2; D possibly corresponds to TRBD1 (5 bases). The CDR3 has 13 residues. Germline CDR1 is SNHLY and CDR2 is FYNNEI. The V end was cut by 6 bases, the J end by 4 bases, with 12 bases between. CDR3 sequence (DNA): TGTGCCAGCAGGGCCGGGGGAAGCTATGGCTACACCTTC. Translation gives CASRAGGSYGYTF.

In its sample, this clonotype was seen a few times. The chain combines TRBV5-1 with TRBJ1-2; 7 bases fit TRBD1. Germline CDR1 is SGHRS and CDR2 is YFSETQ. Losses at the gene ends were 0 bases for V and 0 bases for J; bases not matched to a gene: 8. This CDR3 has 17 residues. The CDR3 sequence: CASSLGGTATSNYGYTF. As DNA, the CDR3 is TGCGCCAGCAGCTTGGGGGGGACAGCTACATCTAACTATGGCTACACCTTC.

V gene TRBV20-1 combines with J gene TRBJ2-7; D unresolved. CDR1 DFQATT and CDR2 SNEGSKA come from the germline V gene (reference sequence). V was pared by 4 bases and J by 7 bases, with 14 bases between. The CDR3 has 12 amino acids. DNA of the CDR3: TGCAGTGCTAAAACTGCAGTAAATGAGCAGTACTTC. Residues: CSAKTAVNEQYF.